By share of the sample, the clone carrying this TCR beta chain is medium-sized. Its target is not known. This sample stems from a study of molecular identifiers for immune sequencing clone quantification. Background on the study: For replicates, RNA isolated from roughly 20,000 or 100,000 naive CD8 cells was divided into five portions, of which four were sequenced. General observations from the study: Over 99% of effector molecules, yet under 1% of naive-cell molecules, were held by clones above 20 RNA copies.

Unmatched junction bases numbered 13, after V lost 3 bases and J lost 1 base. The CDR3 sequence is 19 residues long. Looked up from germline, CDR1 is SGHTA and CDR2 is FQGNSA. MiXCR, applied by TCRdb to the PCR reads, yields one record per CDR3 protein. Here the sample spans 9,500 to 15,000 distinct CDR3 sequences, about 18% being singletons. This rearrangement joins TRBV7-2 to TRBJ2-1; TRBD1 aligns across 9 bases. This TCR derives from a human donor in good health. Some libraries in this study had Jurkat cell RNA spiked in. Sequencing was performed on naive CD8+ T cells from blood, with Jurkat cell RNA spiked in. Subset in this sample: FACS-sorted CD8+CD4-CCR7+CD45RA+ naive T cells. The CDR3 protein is CASSLIPPIGTGSYNEQFF. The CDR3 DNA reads TGTGCCAGCAGCTTGATCCCACCGATAGGGACAGGGTCCTACAATGAGCAGTTCTTC.